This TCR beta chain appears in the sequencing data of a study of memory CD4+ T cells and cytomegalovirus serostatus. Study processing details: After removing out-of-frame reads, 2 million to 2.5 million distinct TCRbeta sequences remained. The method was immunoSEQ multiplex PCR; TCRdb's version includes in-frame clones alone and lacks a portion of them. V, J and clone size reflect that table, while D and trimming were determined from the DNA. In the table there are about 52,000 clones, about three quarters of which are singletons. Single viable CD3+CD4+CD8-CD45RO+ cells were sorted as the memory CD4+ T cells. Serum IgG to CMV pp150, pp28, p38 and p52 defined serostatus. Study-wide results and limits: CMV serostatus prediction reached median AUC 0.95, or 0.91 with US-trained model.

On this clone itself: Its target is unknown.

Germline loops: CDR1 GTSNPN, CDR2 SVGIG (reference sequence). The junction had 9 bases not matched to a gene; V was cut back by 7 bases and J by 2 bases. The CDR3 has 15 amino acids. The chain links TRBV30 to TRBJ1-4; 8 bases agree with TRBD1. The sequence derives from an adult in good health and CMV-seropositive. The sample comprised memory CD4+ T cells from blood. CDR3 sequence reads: CAYQGQGLTNEKLFF. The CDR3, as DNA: TGTGCCTACCAAGGACAGGGACTGACTAATGAAAAACTGTTTTTT.